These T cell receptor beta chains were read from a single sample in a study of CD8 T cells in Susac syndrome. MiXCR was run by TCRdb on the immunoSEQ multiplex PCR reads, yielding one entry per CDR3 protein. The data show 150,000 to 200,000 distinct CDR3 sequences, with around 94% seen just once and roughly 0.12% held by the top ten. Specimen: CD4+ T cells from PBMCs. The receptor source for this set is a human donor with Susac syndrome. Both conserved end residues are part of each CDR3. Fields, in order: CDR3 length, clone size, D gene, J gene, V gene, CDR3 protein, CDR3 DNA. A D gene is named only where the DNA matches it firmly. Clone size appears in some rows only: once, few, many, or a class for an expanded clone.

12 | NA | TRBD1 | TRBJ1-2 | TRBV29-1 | CSLRQGSYGYTF | TGCAGCCTCCGACAGGGGTCCTATGGCTACACCTTC
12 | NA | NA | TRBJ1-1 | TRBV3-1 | CASSQNRGSAFF | TGTGCCAGCAGCCAAAACAGAGGATCAGCTTTCTTT
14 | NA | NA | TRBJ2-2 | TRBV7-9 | CASSLGANTGELFF | TGTGCCAGCAGCTTAGGGGCGAACACCGGGGAGCTGTTTTTT
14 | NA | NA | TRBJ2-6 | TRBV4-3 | CASSSTAGANVLTF | TGCGCCAGCAGCTCAACAGCTGGGGCCAACGTCCTGACTTTC
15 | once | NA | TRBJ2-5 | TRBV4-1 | CASSPQQGPQETQYF | TGCGCCAGCAGCCCCCAACAGGGTCCCCAGGAGACCCAGTACTTC
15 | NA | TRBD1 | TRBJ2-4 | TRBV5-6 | CASSPVTGGSDIQYF | TGTGCCAGCAGCCCAGTGACAGGGGGGTCGGACATTCAGTACTTC
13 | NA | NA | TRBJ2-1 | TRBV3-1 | CASSQVRGGDKFF | TGTGCCAGCAGCCAAGTTAGGGGGGGGGATAAGTTCTTC
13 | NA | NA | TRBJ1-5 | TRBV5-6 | CASSRSHNQPQHF | TGTGCCAGCAGCCGTAGCCACAATCAGCCCCAGCATTTT
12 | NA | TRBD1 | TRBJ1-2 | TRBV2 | CASRGTVYGYTF | TGTGCCAGCAGGGGGACAGTCTATGGCTACACCTTC
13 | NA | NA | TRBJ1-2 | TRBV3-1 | CASSQSGDAGYTF | TGTGCCAGCAGCCAGTCCGGGGATGCTGGCTACACCTTC
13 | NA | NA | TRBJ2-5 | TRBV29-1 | CSVEVAGAETQYF | TGCAGCGTTGAAGTGGCGGGGGCAGAGACCCAGTACTTC
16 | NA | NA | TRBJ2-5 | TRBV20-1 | CSAYTDSLGSVETQYF | TGCAGTGCTTACACAGACAGTTTGGGAAGTGTCGAGACCCAGTACTTC
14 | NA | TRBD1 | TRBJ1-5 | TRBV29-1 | CSDRDRESNQPQHF | TGCAGCGACCGGGACAGGGAGAGCAATCAGCCCCAGCATTTT
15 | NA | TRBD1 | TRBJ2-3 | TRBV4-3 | CASSQRGTGTDTQYF | TGCGCCAGCAGCCAAAGGGGGACAGGCACAGATACGCAGTATTTT
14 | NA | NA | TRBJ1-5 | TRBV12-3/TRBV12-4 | CASRTGRDNQPQHF | TGTGCCAGCAGGACAGGCCGAGACAATCAGCCCCAGCATTTT
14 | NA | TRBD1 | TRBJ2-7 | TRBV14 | CASSPLDRPREQYF | TGTGCCAGCAGCCCGCTGGACAGGCCGCGCGAGCAGTACTTC
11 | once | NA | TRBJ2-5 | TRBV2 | CASRLGETQYF | TGTGCCAGCAGACTTGGGGAGACCCAGTACTTC
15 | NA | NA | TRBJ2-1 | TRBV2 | CASSRDRAGDNEQFF | TGTGCCAGCAGCCGAGATAGGGCAGGTGACAATGAGCAGTTCTTC
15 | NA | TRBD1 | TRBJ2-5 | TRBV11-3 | CASSLTGANLETQYF | TGTGCCAGCAGCTTAACAGGGGCGAACCTAGAGACCCAGTACTTC
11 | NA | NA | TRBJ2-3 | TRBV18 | CASSRWDTQYF | TGTGCCAGCTCACGTTGGGATACGCAGTATTTT
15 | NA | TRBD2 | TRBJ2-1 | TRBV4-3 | CASSTSASSYNEQFF | TGCGCCAGCAGCACTAGCGCGAGCTCCTACAATGAGCAGTTCTTC
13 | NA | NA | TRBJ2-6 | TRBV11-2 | CASNVPGANVLTF | TGTGCCAGCAACGTTCCCGGGGCCAACGTCCTGACTTTC
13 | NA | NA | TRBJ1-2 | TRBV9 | CASSVSGSNGYTF | TGTGCCAGCAGCGTATCCGGGTCGAACGGCTACACCTTC
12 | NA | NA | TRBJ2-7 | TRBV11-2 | CASSSRGSRMDF | TGTGCCAGCAGCTCCCGGGGGTCCAGAATGGACTTC
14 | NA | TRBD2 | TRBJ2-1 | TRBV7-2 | CASSLNGGRDEQFF | TGTGCCAGCAGCTTGAACGGGGGGAGAGATGAGCAGTTCTTC
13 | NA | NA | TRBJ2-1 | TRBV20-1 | CSAGRSADNEQFF | TGCAGTGCTGGCCGTTCGGCGGACAATGAGCAGTTCTTC
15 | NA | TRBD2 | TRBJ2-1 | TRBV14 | CASSQGGSGGYEQFF | TGTGCCAGCAGCCAAGGGGGTAGCGGGGGGTATGAGCAGTTCTTC
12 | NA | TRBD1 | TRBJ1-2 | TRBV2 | CASGGTAYGYTF | TGTGCCAGCGGAGGGACAGCCTATGGCTACACCTTC
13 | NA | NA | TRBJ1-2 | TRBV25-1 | CASSEPANYGYTF | TGTGCCAGCAGTGAACCCGCTAACTATGGCTACACCTTC
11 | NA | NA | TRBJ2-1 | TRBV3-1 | CASSRNNEQFF | TGTGCCAGCAGCCGGAACAATGAGCAGTTCTTC
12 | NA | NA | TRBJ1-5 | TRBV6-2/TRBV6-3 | CASSQGYQPQHF | TGTGCCAGCAGCCAGGGTTATCAGCCCCAGCATTTT
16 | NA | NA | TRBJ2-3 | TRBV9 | CASTPGRGWGTDTQYF | TGTGCCAGCACCCCAGGTAGGGGCTGGGGCACAGATACGCAGTATTTT
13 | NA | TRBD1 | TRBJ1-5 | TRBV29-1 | CSVGQGSNQPQHF | TGCAGCGTTGGACAGGGAAGCAATCAGCCCCAGCATTTT
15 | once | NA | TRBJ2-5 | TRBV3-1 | CASSQDRKGPETQYF | TGTGCCAGCAGCCAAGACCGCAAAGGGCCGGAGACCCAGTACTTC
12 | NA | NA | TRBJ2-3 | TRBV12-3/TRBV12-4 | CASTPPSDTQYF | TGTGCCAGCACCCCACCTTCCGATACGCAGTATTTT
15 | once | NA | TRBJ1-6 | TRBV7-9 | CASRRDGGSNSPLHF | TGTGCCAGCAGACGAGACGGGGGGTCTAATTCACCCCTCCACTTT
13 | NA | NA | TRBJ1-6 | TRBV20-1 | CSAIGQPGSPLHF | TGCAGTGCGATAGGACAGCCGGGGTCACCCCTCCACTTT
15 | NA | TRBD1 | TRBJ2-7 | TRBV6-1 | CASSELGQGQYEQYF | TGTGCCAGCAGTGAACTGGGACAGGGGCAGTACGAGCAGTACTTC
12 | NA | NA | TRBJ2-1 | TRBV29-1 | CSGGQSYNEQFF | TGCAGCGGGGGGCAGTCCTACAATGAGCAGTTCTTC
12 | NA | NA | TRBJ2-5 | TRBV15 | CAPRSTSSTQYF | TGTGCCCCCCGCTCGACGTCGTCGACCCAGTACTTC
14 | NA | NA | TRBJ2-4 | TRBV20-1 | CSVRDRVEGDIQYF | TGCAGTGTAAGGGACCGCGTAGAGGGGGACATTCAGTACTTC
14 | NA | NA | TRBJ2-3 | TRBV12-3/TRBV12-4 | CASSFWGSTDTQYF | TGTGCCAGCAGTTTTTGGGGGAGCACAGATACGCAGTATTTT
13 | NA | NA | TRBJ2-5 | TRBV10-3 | CAIMRGHTETQYF | TGTGCCATCATGCGGGGGCATACGGAGACCCAGTACTTC
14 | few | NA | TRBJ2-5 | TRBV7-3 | CASSPTGLQETQYF | TGTGCCAGCAGCCCCACAGGGCTCCAAGAGACCCAGTACTTC
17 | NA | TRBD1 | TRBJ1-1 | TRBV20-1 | CSAHAMGQGGVNTEAFF | TGCAGTGCCCACGCGATGGGACAGGGGGGAGTGAACACTGAAGCTTTCTTT
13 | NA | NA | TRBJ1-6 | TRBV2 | CASSDGRRSPLHF | TGTGCCAGCAGTGATGGCAGACGGTCACCCCTCCACTTT
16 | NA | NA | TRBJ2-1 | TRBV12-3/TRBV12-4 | CASSFLTTGNYNEQFF | TGTGCCAGCAGTTTCCTAACGACAGGCAACTACAATGAGCAGTTCTTC